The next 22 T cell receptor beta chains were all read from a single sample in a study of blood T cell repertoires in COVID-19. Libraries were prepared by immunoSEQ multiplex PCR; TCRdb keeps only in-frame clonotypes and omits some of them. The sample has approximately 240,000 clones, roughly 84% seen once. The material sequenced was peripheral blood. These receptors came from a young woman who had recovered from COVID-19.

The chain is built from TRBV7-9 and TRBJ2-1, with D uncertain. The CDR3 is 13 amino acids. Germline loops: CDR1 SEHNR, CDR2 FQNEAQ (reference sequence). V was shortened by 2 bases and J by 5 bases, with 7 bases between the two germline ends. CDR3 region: CASSLREDNEQFF. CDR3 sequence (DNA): TGTGCCAGCAGCTTACGAGAGGACAATGAGCAGTTCTTC.

The CDR3 DNA reads as TGTGCCAGCAGCTTAGCCGGGGTAGCGGGCAAAGAGACCCAGTACTTC. Translation: CASSLAGVAGKETQYF. The chain couples TRBV7-6 to TRBJ2-5, with TRBD2 matching over 7 bases. In germline, CDR1 is SGHVS, CDR2 FNYEAQ. CDR3 length: 16 amino acids. V shed 0 bases and J 3 bases; nucleotides not matched to a gene: 7.

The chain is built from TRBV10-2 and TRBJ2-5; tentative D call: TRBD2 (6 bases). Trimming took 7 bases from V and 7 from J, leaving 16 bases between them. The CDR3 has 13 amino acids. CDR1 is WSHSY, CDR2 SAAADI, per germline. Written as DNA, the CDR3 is TGCGCCAGCACCACGGGAGACCTAGGGACCCAGTACTTC. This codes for CASTTGDLGTQYF.

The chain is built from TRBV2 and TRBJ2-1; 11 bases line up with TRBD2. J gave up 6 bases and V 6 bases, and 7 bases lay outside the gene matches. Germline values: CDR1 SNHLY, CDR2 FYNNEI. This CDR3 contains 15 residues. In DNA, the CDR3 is TGTGCCAGCAGGCCGATGACTAGCGGGGTCAATGAGCAGTTCTTC. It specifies CASRPMTSGVNEQFF.

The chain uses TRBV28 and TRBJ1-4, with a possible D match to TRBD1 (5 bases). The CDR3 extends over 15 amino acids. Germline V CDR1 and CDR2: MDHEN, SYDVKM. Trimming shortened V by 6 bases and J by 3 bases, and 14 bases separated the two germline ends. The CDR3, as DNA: TGTGCCAGCAGCCGATCGGGGGAGGCTAATGAAAAACTGTTTTTT. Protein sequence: CASSRSGEANEKLFF.

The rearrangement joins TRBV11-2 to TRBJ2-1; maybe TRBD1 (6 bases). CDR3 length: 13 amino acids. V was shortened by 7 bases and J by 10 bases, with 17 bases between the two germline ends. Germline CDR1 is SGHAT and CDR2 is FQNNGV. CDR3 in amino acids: CASIKITGTEQFF. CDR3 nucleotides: TGTGCCAGCATCAAAATTACGGGGACAGAGCAGTTCTTC.

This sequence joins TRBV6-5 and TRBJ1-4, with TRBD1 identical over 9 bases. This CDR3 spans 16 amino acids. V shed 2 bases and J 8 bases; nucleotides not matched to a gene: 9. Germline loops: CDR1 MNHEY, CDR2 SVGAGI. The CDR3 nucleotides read TGTGCCAGCAGTTACACAACCGGGACAGGGTACGAAAAACTGTTTTTT. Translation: CASSYTTGTGYEKLFF.

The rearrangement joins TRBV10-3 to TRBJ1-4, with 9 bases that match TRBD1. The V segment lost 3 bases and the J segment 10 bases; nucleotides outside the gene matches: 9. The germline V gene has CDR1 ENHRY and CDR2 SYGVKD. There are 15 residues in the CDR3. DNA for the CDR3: TGTGCCATCAGTGACTATACAGGGGGCTCGGGAAAACTGTTTTTT. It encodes CAISDYTGGSGKLFF.

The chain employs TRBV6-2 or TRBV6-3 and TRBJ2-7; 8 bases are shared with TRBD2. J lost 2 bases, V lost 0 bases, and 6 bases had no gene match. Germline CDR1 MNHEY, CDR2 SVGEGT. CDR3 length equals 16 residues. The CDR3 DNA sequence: TGTGCCAGCAGTTACTCACGGGAGGGCCGTACCTACGAGCAGTACTTC. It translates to CASSYSREGRTYEQYF.

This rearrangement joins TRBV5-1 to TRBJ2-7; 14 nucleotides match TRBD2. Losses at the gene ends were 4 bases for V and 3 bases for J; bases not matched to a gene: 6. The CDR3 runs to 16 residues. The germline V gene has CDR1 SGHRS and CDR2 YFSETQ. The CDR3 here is CASSPRLAGGLYEQYF. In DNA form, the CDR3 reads TGCGCCAGCAGCCCCCGACTAGCGGGAGGGCTCTACGAGCAGTACTTC.

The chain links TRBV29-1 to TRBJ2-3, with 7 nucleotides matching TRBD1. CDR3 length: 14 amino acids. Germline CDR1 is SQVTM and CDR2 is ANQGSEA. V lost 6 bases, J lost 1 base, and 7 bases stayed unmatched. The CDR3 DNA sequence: TGCAGCGTCCCCAAGGGGGCAGGCACAGATACGCAGTATTTT. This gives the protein CSVPKGAGTDTQYF.

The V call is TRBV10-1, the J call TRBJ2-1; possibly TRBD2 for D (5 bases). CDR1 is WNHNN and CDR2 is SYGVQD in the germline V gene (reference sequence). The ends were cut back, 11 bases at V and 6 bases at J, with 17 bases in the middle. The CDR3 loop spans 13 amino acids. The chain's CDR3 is CASSEAPGNEQFF. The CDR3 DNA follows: TGCGCCTCTTCGGAGGCCCCCGGCAATGAGCAGTTCTTC.

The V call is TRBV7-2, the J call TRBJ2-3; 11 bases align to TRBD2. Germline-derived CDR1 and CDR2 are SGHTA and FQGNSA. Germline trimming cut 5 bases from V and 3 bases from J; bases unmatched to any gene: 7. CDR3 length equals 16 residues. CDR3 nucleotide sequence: TGTGCCAGCAGCCACCCGGGACTAGCGGTAACAGATACGCAGTATTTT. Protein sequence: CASSHPGLAVTDTQYF.

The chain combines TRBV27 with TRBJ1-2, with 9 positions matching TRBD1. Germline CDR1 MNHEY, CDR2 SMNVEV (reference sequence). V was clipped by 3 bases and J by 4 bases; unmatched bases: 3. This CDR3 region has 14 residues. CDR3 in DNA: TGTGCCAGCAGTTTGATGGGACAGGGCTATGGCTACACCTTC. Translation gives CASSLMGQGYGYTF.

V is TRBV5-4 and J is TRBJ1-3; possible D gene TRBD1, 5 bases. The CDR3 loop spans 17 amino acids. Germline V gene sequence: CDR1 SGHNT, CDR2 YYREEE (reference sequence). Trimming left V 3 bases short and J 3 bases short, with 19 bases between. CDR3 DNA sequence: TGTGCCAGCAGCTATGGTGGGGGGAAGGAACTTGGAAACACCATATATTTT. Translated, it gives CASSYGGGKELGNTIYF.

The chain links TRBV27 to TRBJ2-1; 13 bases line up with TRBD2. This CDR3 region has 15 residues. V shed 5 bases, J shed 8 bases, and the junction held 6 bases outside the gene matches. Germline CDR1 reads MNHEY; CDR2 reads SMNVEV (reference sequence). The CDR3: CASSPWTSGSDEQFF. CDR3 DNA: TGTGCCAGCAGTCCCTGGACTAGCGGGAGCGATGAGCAGTTCTTC.

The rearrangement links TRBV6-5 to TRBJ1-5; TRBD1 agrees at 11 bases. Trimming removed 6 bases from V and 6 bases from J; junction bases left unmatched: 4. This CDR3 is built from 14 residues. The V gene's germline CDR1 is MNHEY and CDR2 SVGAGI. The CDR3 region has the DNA TGTGCCAGCAGGGGTGGGACAGGGGGTCAGCCCCAGCATTTT. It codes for CASRGGTGGQPQHF.

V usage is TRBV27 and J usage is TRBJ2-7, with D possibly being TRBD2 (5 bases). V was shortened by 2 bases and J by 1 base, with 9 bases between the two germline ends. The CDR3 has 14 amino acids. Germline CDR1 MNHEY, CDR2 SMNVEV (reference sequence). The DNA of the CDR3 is TGTGCCAGCAGTTTAGGAGCGGAGTCCTACGAGCAGTACTTC. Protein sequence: CASSLGAESYEQYF.

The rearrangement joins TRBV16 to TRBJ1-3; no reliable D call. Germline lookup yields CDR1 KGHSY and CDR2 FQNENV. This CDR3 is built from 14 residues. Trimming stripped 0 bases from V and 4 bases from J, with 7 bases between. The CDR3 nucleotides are TGTGCCAGCAGCCAATCGGCCCGAGGAAACACCATATATTTT. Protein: CASSQSARGNTIYF.

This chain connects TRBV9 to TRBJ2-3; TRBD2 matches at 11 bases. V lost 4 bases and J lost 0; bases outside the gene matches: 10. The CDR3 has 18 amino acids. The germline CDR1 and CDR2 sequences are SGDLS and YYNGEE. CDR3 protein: CASSSRTSGHGSTDTQYF. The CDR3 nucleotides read TGTGCCAGCAGCTCCCGGACTAGCGGGCACGGAAGCACAGATACGCAGTATTTT. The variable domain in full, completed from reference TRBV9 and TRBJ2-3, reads DSGVTQTPKHLITATGQRVTLRCSPRSGDLSVYWYQQSLDQGLQFLIQYYNGEERAKGNILERFSAQQFPDLHSELNLSSLELGDSALYFCASSSRTSGHGSTDTQYFGPGTRLTVL.

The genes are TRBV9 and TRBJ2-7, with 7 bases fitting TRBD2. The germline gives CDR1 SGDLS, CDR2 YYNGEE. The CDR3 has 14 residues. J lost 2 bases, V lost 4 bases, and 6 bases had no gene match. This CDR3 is CASSLGLGPYEQYF. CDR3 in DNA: TGTGCCAGCAGCCTCGGACTAGGTCCCTACGAGCAGTACTTC. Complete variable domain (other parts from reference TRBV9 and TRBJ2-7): DSGVTQTPKHLITATGQRVTLRCSPRSGDLSVYWYQQSLDQGLQFLIQYYNGEERAKGNILERFSAQQFPDLHSELNLSSLELGDSALYFCASSLGLGPYEQYFGPGTRLTVT.

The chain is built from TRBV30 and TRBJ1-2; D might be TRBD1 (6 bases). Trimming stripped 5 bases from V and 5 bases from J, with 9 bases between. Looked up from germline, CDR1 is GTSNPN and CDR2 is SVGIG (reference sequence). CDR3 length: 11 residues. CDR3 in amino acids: CAWEQGYGYTF. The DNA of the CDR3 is TGTGCCTGGGAACAGGGTTATGGCTACACCTTC.